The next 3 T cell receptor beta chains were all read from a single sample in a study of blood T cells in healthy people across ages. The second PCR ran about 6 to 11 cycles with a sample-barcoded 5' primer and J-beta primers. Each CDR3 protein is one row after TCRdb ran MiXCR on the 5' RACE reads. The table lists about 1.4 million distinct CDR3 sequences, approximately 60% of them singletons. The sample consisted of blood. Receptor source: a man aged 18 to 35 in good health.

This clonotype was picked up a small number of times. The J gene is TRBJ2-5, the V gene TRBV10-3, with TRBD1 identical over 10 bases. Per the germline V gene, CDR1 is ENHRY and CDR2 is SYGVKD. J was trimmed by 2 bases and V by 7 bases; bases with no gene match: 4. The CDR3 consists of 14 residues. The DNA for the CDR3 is TGTGCCATCACACCGGGACAGGGGCAAGAGACCCAGTACTTC. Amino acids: CAITPGQGQETQYF.

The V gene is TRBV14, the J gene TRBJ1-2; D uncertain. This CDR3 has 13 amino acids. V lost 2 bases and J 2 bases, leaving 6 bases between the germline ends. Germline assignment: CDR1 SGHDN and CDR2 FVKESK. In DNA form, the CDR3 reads TGTGCCAGCAGCCAAATACGAAACTATGGCTACACCTTC. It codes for CASSQIRNYGYTF.

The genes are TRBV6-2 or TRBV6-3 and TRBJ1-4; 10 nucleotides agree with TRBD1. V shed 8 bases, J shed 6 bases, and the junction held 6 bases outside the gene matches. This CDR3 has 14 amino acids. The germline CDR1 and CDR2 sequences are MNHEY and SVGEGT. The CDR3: CASGDRGLDEKLFF. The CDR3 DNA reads TGTGCCAGCGGGGACAGGGGACTCGATGAAAAACTGTTTTTT.